These 25 T cell receptor beta chains were all obtained from the same sample, sequenced in a study of blood T cells in healthy people across ages. Sample-barcoded 5' priming and a J-beta primer mix drove a second PCR of about 6 to 11 cycles. TCRdb itself ran the 5' RACE reads through MiXCR, one entry per CDR3 protein. Of approximately 730,000 distinct CDR3 sequences in the sample, approximately 43% were seen once. What was sequenced was blood. The source of these receptors is a woman aged 60-75 years in good health.

The chain has TRBV9 and TRBJ2-2, with D possibly being TRBD1 (6 bases). The CDR3 spans 15 residues. Trimming took off 2 bases at V and 5 bases at J, with 13 bases between the two ends. Looked up from germline, CDR1 is SGDLS and CDR2 is YYNGEE. The CDR3 DNA sequence: TGTGCCAGCAGCGTCGGCAGGGGTGGTACCGGGGAGCTGTTTTTT. Protein product: CASSVGRGGTGELFF.

This chain joins TRBV28 and TRBJ2-5; no clear D. The end of the DNA aligns better with TRBJ2-7, so the J call may be wrong. Germline V gene lookup returns CDR1 MDHEN and CDR2 SYDVKM. The CDR3 is made up of 13 amino acids. This CDR3 is CASSLGNHYEQYF. The CDR3 DNA follows: TGTGCCAGCAGTTTAGGGAACCACTACGAGCAGTACTTC.

The genes are TRBV7-3 and TRBJ2-1; a possible D gene is TRBD2 (5 bases). This CDR3 comprises 14 residues. Trimming cost V 5 bases and J 8 bases, with 16 bases left between them. Germline CDR1 SGHTA, CDR2 FQGTGA. The CDR3 region is CASSPQPGIDEQFF. The CDR3, as DNA: TGTGCCAGCAGCCCTCAGCCGGGAATAGATGAGCAGTTCTTC.

A word on this clonotype: This may arise from a read error, as a much more abundant clone is one base away. V gene TRBV29-1 combines with J gene TRBJ2-5; tentatively, D is TRBD2 (6 bases). The CDR3 has 12 residues. V was clipped by 7 bases and J by 11 bases, with 20 bases between them. The germline gives CDR1 SQVTM, CDR2 ANQGSEA. CDR3 loop: CSAGTGVHEQYF. In nucleotides, the CDR3 is TGCAGCGCTGGAACGGGAGTCCATGAGCAGTACTTC.

The rearrangement joins TRBV20-1 to TRBJ2-3; D gene ambiguous. This CDR3 comprises 13 residues. The germline V gene has CDR1 DFQATT and CDR2 SNEGSKA (reference sequence). V was cut by 5 bases and J by 3 bases, with 12 bases left in between. The DNA for the CDR3 is TGCAGTGCTCCTATGGGCGTGACAGATACGCAGTATTTT. Residues: CSAPMGVTDTQYF.

This clonotype was observed a handful of times. This sequence joins TRBV7-9 and TRBJ2-1; maybe TRBD2 (5 bases). Trimming left V 4 bases short and J 3 bases short, with 13 bases between. The CDR3 is 15 amino acids. In germline, CDR1 is SEHNR, CDR2 FQNEAQ (reference sequence). The CDR3 protein is CASSSRSGIYNEQFF. The DNA of the CDR3 is TGTGCCAGCAGCTCTAGGTCGGGGATCTACAATGAGCAGTTCTTC.

The genes are TRBV7-3 and TRBJ2-1; 9 positions match TRBD2. V lost 4 bases and J lost 8; bases outside the gene matches: 9. The CDR3 covers 15 residues. Germline-derived CDR1 and CDR2 are SGHTA and FQGTGA. The CDR3 nucleotides read TGTGCCAGCAGCTCGATAGCGGGAGCGGGCGATGAGCAGTTCTTC. Its protein is CASSSIAGAGDEQFF. Full variable domain (remainder filled in from reference TRBV7-3 and TRBJ2-1): GAGVSQTPSNKVTEKGKYVELRCDPISGHTALYWYRQSLGQGPEFLIYFQGTGAADDSGLPNDRFFAVRPEGSVSTLKIQRTERGDSAVYLCASSSIAGAGDEQFFGPGTRLTVL.

This clonotype came up a few times. The chain has TRBV7-6 and TRBJ2-5; D gene uncertain. The CDR3 covers 15 residues. The ends were cut back, 2 bases at V and 2 bases at J, with 12 bases in the middle. Germline V gene sequence: CDR1 SGHVS, CDR2 FNYEAQ. CDR3: CASSLLGSLQETQYF. The CDR3 nucleotides read TGTGCCAGCAGCTTACTGGGCTCCTTACAAGAGACCCAGTACTTC.

This clonotype occurred many times. The V call is TRBV6-2 or TRBV6-3, the J call TRBJ2-7; D is possibly TRBD1 (5 bases). Germline V gene data show CDR1 as MNHEY and CDR2 as SVGEGT. Deletions cut 6 bases from V and 1 base from J, with 13 bases between. The CDR3 has 14 residues. The CDR3 spells CASSPDSTSYEQYF. Written as DNA, the CDR3 is TGTGCCAGCAGCCCCGACAGCACTTCCTACGAGCAGTACTTC.

This clonotype was observed a handful of times. The J gene is TRBJ2-1, the V gene TRBV3-1; 9 positions match TRBD2. After removal of 4 bases from V and 10 bases from J, the junction contained 8 bases not matched to a gene. The germline V gene has CDR1 LGHDT and CDR2 YNNKEL (reference sequence). This CDR3 has 14 amino acids. The CDR3 region has the DNA TGTGCCAGCAGCCGAAGAGGGCTAGCGGGGGAGCAGTTCTTC. The encoded protein is CASSRRGLAGEQFF.

The V call is TRBV4-3, the J call TRBJ1-2, with TRBD1 matching 11 bases. This CDR3 spans 15 amino acids. Germline V gene sequence: CDR1 LGHNA, CDR2 YSLEER. With V trimmed by 2 bases and J by 4 bases, 3 bases remained unmatched. This CDR3 reads CASSQRTGGSYGYTF. In DNA form, the CDR3 reads TGCGCCAGCAGCCAACGGACAGGGGGCAGCTATGGCTACACCTTC.

In its sample, this clonotype was seen a few times. The chain links TRBV18 to TRBJ2-5; 7 bases map to TRBD1. This CDR3 spans 14 amino acids. The germline CDR1 and CDR2 sequences are KGHSH and LQKENI. V shed 6 bases, J shed 5 bases, and the junction held 9 bases outside the gene matches. CDR3 in amino acids: CASSSRGGWETQYF. CDR3 bases: TGTGCCAGCTCGTCACGAGGGGGCTGGGAGACCCAGTACTTC. Supplemented by reference TRBV18 and TRBJ2-5, the full variable domain reads NAGVMQNPRHLVRRRGQEARLRCSPMKGHSHVYWYRQLPEEGLKFMVYLQKENIIDESGMPKERFSAEFPKEGPSILRIQQVVRGDSAAYFCASSSRGGWETQYFGPGTRLLVL.

This clonotype was detected many times. This chain joins TRBV9 and TRBJ2-7; the match to TRBD2 covers 9 bases. Germline V gene lookup returns CDR1 SGDLS and CDR2 YYNGEE. The CDR3 is made up of 15 amino acids. V dropped 3 bases and J dropped 7; count of bases not matched to a gene: 11. The CDR3 reads CASSDSAGGEREQYF. CDR3 coding DNA: TGTGCCAGCAGCGACTCAGCGGGAGGAGAGAGGGAGCAGTACTTC.

This clonotype was recorded a few times. The chain has TRBV6-6 and TRBJ1-4; D is undetermined. CDR3 size: 14 residues. Trimming took off 2 bases at V and 4 bases at J, with 8 bases between the two ends. Germline CDR1 reads MNHNY; CDR2 reads SVGAGI (reference sequence). CDR3 sequence (DNA): TGTGCCAGCAGTTACCTCGGTTTTAATGAAAAACTGTTTTTT. Translation: CASSYLGFNEKLFF.

The chain recombines TRBV12-3 or TRBV12-4 with TRBJ2-2, with 7 bases fitting TRBD1. The CDR3 runs to 15 residues. The V and J ends lost 4 bases and 1 base, in that order; junction bases with no gene match: 3. CDR3: CASSSRQGNTGELFF. DNA for the CDR3: TGTGCCAGCAGTTCCCGACAGGGGAACACCGGGGAGCTGTTTTTT.

This chain links TRBV11-2 with TRBJ2-2; perhaps TRBD1 as D (5 bases). CDR3 length equals 14 residues. Trimming took off 5 bases at V and 7 bases at J, with 14 bases between the two ends. Germline CDR1 SGHAT, CDR2 FQNNGV. CDR3 residues: CASSPLAGRGELFF. In nucleotides, the CDR3 is TGTGCCAGCAGCCCCCTGGCAGGGCGCGGGGAGCTGTTTTTT.

This clonotype was recorded at least ten times. A clone one base away is much larger, so this may be a read error. The rearrangement uses TRBV20-1 and TRBJ2-5, with a weak D call TRBD2 (6 bases). The CDR3 spans 13 residues. Germline V CDR1 and CDR2: DFQATT, SNEGSKA (reference sequence). The V end was cut by 6 bases, the J end by 4 bases, with 15 bases between. Here the CDR3 reads CSAQASAPETQYF. The DNA of the CDR3 is TGCAGTGCCCAAGCTAGCGCCCCAGAGACCCAGTACTTC.

The chain uses TRBV27 and TRBJ2-7, with TRBD2 identical over 15 bases. The CDR3 spans 16 residues. Germline trimming cut 7 bases from V and 3 bases from J; bases unmatched to any gene: 7. Germline V CDR1 and CDR2: MNHEY, SMNVEV (reference sequence). CDR3 amino acids: CASTGLAGGTYYEQYF. The CDR3 DNA reads as TGTGCCAGCACGGGACTAGCGGGAGGAACGTACTACGAGCAGTACTTC.

This clonotype was counted ten times or more. The chain combines TRBV29-1 with TRBJ2-5; D may be TRBD2 (7 bases). The germline V gene has CDR1 SQVTM and CDR2 ANQGSEA. Trimming took 6 bases from V and 4 from J, leaving 18 bases between them. The CDR3 has 14 residues. CDR3 region: CSVSPGGAGETQYF. CDR3 nucleotide sequence: TGCAGCGTCTCCCCGGGGGGCGCGGGAGAGACCCAGTACTTC.

V usage is TRBV11-3 and J usage is TRBJ2-3; 16 nucleotides agree with TRBD2. CDR1 and CDR2 from the germline V gene are SGHNT and YENEEA. There are 17 residues in the CDR3. The ends lost 3 bases at V and 4 bases at J; junction bases unmatched: 4. The CDR3 spells CASSLGLAGGPPDTQYF. In DNA form, the CDR3 reads TGTGCCAGCAGCTTGGGACTAGCGGGAGGGCCACCAGATACGCAGTATTTT. Supplemented by reference TRBV11-3 and TRBJ2-3, the full variable domain reads EAGVVQSPRYKIIEKKQPVAFWCNPISGHNTLYWYLQNLGQGPELLIRYENEEAVDDSQLPKDRFSAERLKGVDSTLKIQPAELGDSAVYLCASSLGLAGGPPDTQYFGPGTRLTVL.

The V and J genes are TRBV7-2 and TRBJ2-1; 12 bases are a match to TRBD2. The CDR3 covers 18 residues. Germline CDR1 and CDR2: SGHTA and FQGNSA. Unmatched junction bases numbered 11, after V lost 1 base and J lost 7 bases. CDR3 bases: TGTGCCAGCAGCTTAGTAGGGGGTCCTCTAGCGGGAGGGAATGAGCAGTTCTTC. Translated: CASSLVGGPLAGGNEQFF.

CDR3 sequence: CSVAVDSSYNSPLHF. The CDR3 DNA reads as TGCAGCGTTGCCGTAGACAGCTCCTATAATTCACCCCTCCACTTT. V is TRBV29-1 and J is TRBJ1-6; a possible D gene is TRBD1 (5 bases). The CDR3 runs 15 residues. Per germline, CDR1 SQVTM and CDR2 ANQGSEA. Trimming stripped 4 bases from V and 0 bases from J, with 10 bases between. The entire variable domain, with the rest obtained from reference TRBV29-1 and TRBJ1-6, is as follows: SAVISQKPSRDICQRGTSLTIQCQVDSQVTMMFWYRQQPGQSLTLIATANQGSEATYESGFVIDKFPISRPNLTFSTLTVSNMSPEDSSIYLCSVAVDSSYNSPLHFGNGTRLTVT.

The sample holds a few counts of this clonotype. The rearrangement links TRBV7-2 to TRBJ2-2, with 8 nucleotides matching TRBD2. CDR1 SGHTA and CDR2 FQGNSA come from the germline V gene. The J segment lost 0 bases and the V segment lost 3 bases, leaving 3 bases of the junction unmatched. The CDR3 sequence is 16 residues long. The CDR3 sequence is CASSLNGGANTGELFF. The CDR3 nucleotides are TGTGCCAGCAGCTTGAACGGGGGGGCGAACACCGGGGAGCTGTTTTTT.

As to this clonotype: A read error is possible here, since a much larger clone lies one base away. The rearrangement uses TRBV5-1 and TRBJ2-3; D gene uncertain. CDR1 and CDR2 from the germline V gene are SGHRS and YFSETQ. The CDR3 extends over 18 amino acids. CDR3 protein: CASGLVNPPPLGTDTQYF. The DNA of the CDR3 is TGCGCCAGCGGCTTGGTGAACCCTCCACCATTGGGCACAGATACGCAGTATTTT.

This chain links TRBV25-1 with TRBJ2-5, with no clear D. Germline-derived CDR1 and CDR2 are MGHDK and SYGVNS. V was cut by 0 bases and J by 0 bases, with 11 bases left in between. The CDR3 runs to 16 residues. CDR3 DNA: TGTGCCAGCAGTGAATACGTTAAGGGCGACCAAGAGACCCAGTACTTC. Translated, it gives CASSEYVKGDQETQYF.